A selection of T cell receptor beta chains follows, all from one sample in a study of blood T cell repertoires in COVID-19. TCRdb keeps only in-frame clones here, not all; method: immunoSEQ multiplex PCR. The table lists 85,000 to 100,000 clones, about nine tenths of them singletons. The sequenced material came from peripheral blood. All receptors come from a man in his fifties or sixties with acute or convalescent COVID-19. Each CDR3 is given with its conserved first and last residue.

TRBJ2-7 | TRBV18 | CASSPELAGGGSEQYF
TRBJ2-2 | TRBV6-5 | CASRNGQGLGGELFF
TRBJ1-2 | TRBV6-5 | CASSGQGNYGYTF
TRBJ2-3 | TRBV11-3 | CASSLEGTGIIRSAQYF
TRBJ1-5 | TRBV7-9 | CASSFVAGYIEVQPQHF
TRBJ1-6 | TRBV6-5 | CASREGNSPLHF
TRBJ1-2 | TRBV6-5 | CASSIGGLQNYGYTF
TRBJ2-7 | TRBV3-1/TRBV3-2 | CASSQAQGLTYEQYF
TRBJ1-1 | TRBV2 | CASSESGETEAFF
TRBJ2-5 | TRBV4-2 | CASSQAWTSGQETQYF
TRBJ1-1 | TRBV5-4 | CASSSPYTEAFF
TRBJ2-6 | TRBV7-6 | CASSSDNSGANVLTF
TRBJ2-5 | TRBV7-2 | CASSLGEAWETQYF
TRBJ1-1 | TRBV18 | CASSPGSNTEAFF
TRBJ1-2 | TRBV3-1/TRBV3-2 | CASSHSGQIVYGYTF
TRBJ2-7 | TRBV7-2 | CASSEQGNEQYF
TRBJ1-6 | TRBV27 | CASSSGNPTYNSPLHF
TRBJ1-1 | TRBV27 | CASSRMGASAEAFF
TRBJ1-1 | TRBV5-8 | CASSSTTGVTEAFF
TRBJ2-1 | TRBV15 | CATSRRTGANEQFF
TRBJ2-1 | TRBV19 | CASTDRGGYNEQFF
TRBJ2-6 | TRBV18 | CASSPSGANVLTF
TRBJ2-3 | TRBV27 | CASSLGGVGTDTQYF
TRBJ1-2 | TRBV5-1 | CASSLTTANYGYTF
TRBJ2-5 | TRBV10-3 | CAISAAGAETQYF
TRBJ1-4 | TRBV7-9 | CASSLSRGDEKLFF
TRBJ1-5 | TRBV6-5 | CASRQGSSQPQHF
TRBJ1-5 | TRBV2 | CASSLQGMGPQHF
TRBJ2-7 | TRBV5-1 | CASSFIQGAPEQYF